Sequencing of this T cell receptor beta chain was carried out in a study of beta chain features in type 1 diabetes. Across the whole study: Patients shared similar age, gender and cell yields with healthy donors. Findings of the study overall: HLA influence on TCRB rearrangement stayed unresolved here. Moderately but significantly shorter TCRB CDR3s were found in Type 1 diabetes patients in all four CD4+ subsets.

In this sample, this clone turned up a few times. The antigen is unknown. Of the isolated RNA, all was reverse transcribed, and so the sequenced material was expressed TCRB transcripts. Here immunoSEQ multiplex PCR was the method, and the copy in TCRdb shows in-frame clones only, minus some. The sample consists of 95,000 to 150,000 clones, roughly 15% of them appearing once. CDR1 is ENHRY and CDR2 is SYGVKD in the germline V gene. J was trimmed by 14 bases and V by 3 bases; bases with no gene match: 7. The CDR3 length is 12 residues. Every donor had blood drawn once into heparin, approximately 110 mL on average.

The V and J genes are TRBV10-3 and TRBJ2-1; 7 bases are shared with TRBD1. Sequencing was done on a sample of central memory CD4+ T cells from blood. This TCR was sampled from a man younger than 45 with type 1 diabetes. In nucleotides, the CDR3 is TGTGCCATCAGTGACCGTGACAGGGCTAAGTTCTTC. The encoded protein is CAISDRDRAKFF.